Shown below are 8 T cell receptor beta chains from a single sample sequenced in a study of blood T cells in healthy people across ages. Sample-barcoded 5' priming and a J-beta primer mix drove a second PCR of about 6 to 11 cycles. TCRdb independently ran MiXCR on the 5' RACE reads; one entry per CDR3 protein. Among 850,000 to 1,100,000 distinct CDR3 sequences listed, roughly two fifths were seen once. Material: blood. The receptors shown here come from a man between 18 and 35 years old in good health.

DNA of the CDR3: TGTGCCAGCAGCTTGGGCGGGGCCCTTCCTTACGAGCAGTACTTC. Its protein product is CASSLGGALPYEQYF. The chain combines TRBV7-3 with TRBJ2-7, with a weak D call TRBD2 (6 bases). The CDR3 spans 15 residues. Per the germline V gene, CDR1 is SGHTA and CDR2 is FQGTGA. Trimming took 3 bases from V and 4 from J, leaving 16 bases between them.

The rearrangement uses TRBV5-8 and TRBJ2-3, with D perhaps TRBD1 or TRBD2 (5 bases each). Germline V CDR1 and CDR2: SGHTS, YDEGEE. This CDR3 contains 16 residues. V shed 4 bases and J shed 4 bases, with 19 bases lying between them. The CDR3 sequence is CASSPKRGTRADTQYF. For the CDR3, the DNA is TGTGCCAGCAGCCCCAAGAGGGGCACCCGGGCAGATACGCAGTATTTT.

J is TRBJ2-4 and V is TRBV9, with a possible D match to TRBD2 (6 bases). The DNA end lines up better with TRBJ2-5; the J call may be wrong. CDR1 is SGDLS, CDR2 YYNGEE, per germline. The CDR3 contains 15 residues. CDR3 sequence: CASSVAGGLKETQYF. As DNA, the CDR3 is TGTGCCAGCAGCGTAGCTGGAGGACTAAAAGAGACCCAGTACTTC.

About this clonotype itself: With a much larger clone just one base away, this may be a read error. Here the CDR3 reads CASSFEPSSYIEQFF. The CDR3 region has the DNA TGTGCCAGCAGCTTTGAGCCGAGCTCCTACATTGAGCAGTTCTTC. The chain has TRBV5-6 and TRBJ2-1, with no clear D. CDR1 is SGHDT and CDR2 is YYEEEE in the germline V gene. The CDR3 length is 15 residues. The whole variable domain, filled in from reference TRBV5-6 and TRBJ2-1, reads DAGVTQSPTHLIKTRGQQVTLRCSPKSGHDTVSWYQQALGQGPQFIFQYYEEEERQRGNFPDRFSGHQFPNYSSELNVNALLLGDSALYLCASSFEPSSYIEQFFGPGTRLTVL.

This sequence joins TRBV28 and TRBJ2-7; D possibly corresponds to TRBD2 (5 bases). V dropped 6 bases and J dropped 4 bases, with 16 bases sitting between them. The CDR3 loop spans 14 amino acids. The germline V gene has CDR1 MDHEN and CDR2 SYDVKM. The CDR3 region has the DNA TGTGCCAGCAGGAGGGTCGGCTTGGGGTACGAGCAGTACTTC. Its protein is CASRRVGLGYEQYF.

The chain combines TRBV6-2 or TRBV6-3 with TRBJ1-5, with a possible D match to TRBD1 (6 bases). Germline loops: CDR1 MNHEY, CDR2 SVGEGT. V lost 2 bases and J 2 bases, leaving 13 bases between the germline ends. This CDR3 contains 16 residues. CDR3 residues: CASSYAGAFGNQPQHF. DNA for the CDR3: TGTGCCAGCAGTTACGCAGGGGCCTTTGGCAATCAGCCCCAGCATTTT.

The CDR3 sequence: CASSHPGLAGLWNEQFF. In nucleotides, the CDR3 is TGCGCCAGCAGCCATCCTGGACTAGCGGGGTTGTGGAATGAGCAGTTCTTC. The J gene is TRBJ2-1, the V gene TRBV4-1; 12 positions agree with TRBD2. The length of the CDR3 is 17 residues. CDR1 is MGHRA and CDR2 is YSYEKL in the germline V gene. The V segment lost 3 bases and the J segment 7 bases; nucleotides outside the gene matches: 10.

In this sample, this clonotype turned up a few times. V usage is TRBV20-1 and J usage is TRBJ1-1, with D perhaps matching TRBD1 (5 bases). V was trimmed by 1 base and J by 4 bases, leaving 7 bases between them. This CDR3 contains 12 residues. Per germline, CDR1 DFQATT and CDR2 SNEGSKA (reference sequence). In DNA, the CDR3 is TGCAGTGCTAGAGTCCAGGGCACTGAAGCTTTCTTT. It translates to CSARVQGTEAFF.